This TCR beta chain stems from a study of naive and memory T cell subsets. Points from the study as a whole: Activation and differentiation may alter RNA-based TCR counts. From naive to CM, EM and EMRA, diversity decreased and Gini increased.

The beta constant-region primer was an equimolar mix of two oligonucleotides covering TRBC1 and TRBC2. The cDNA 3' end received a ligated single-stranded oligonucleotide carrying the SP2 primer and a 12-nucleotide UMI. TCRdb re-called the UMI-ligation and nested PCR reads through MiXCR, storing one row per CDR3 protein. The sample records about 150,000 distinct CDR3 sequences, over 15% being singletons. Notes on this clonotype: The antigen is undetermined.

This clonotype was obtained from a human donor in good health. The sequenced sample consisted of naive CD4+ T cells from blood.

The CDR3 reads CASSQVPGQGLNTEAFF. The DNA for the CDR3 is TGTGCCAGCAGCCAAGTCCCGGGACAGGGGTTGAACACTGAAGCTTTCTTT. This rearrangement joins TRBV4-2 to TRBJ1-1, with TRBD1 identical over 10 bases. V gave up 1 base and J gave up 0 bases; unmatched junction bases: 5. This CDR3 spans 17 amino acids. Germline V gene lookup returns CDR1 LGHNA and CDR2 YNFKEQ.